This T cell receptor beta chain came from a study of T cell responses to AZD1222 COVID-19 vaccine. The study's findings and limits: At study baseline, merely six AZD1222 recipients were seropositive.

Concerning this clone itself: Its specificity is not known.

Sequenced by immunoSEQ multiplex PCR; TCRdb stores in-frame clones only, minus some. The sample comprises about 83,000 clones, around 93% of which are singletons, and 28% rests with the top ten. The starting material was peripheral blood, obtained 28 days after the second AZD1222 dose. The receptor was derived from an adult who received the AZD1222 COVID-19 vaccine.

The DNA of the CDR3 is TGTGCCAGCAGTTTCTTCTCTAACCAAGAGACCCAGTACTTC. It encodes CASSFFSNQETQYF. The rearrangement joins TRBV28 to TRBJ2-5, with D uncertain. Germline V CDR1 and CDR2: MDHEN, SYDVKM. Deletions cut 3 bases from V and 0 bases from J, with 8 bases between. This CDR3 has 14 amino acids.